This section outlines one TCR beta chain sequence together with its context. Antigen unknown. The patients all showed relapse after autologous stem cell transplantation, while their brentuximab vedotin exposure varied. This record comes from a study of PD-1 blockade in classical Hodgkin lymphoma. Study information: A 3 mg/kg intravenous dose of nivolumab was received by patients every 2 weeks.

Per germline, CDR1 SGHTA and CDR2 FQGNSA. The CDR3 runs 16 residues. V shed 1 base and J shed 4 bases, with 15 bases lying between them. Clones were sequenced by immunoSEQ multiplex PCR, and TCRdb holds only the in-frame ones, with some missing. This sample has under 45,000 clones, with over 70% found just once. General study results and limits: As was reported, newly diagnosed patients showed lower baseline TCR diversity than healthy donors did.

The TCR was taken from a human donor with classical Hodgkin lymphoma. The specimen comprised peripheral blood mononuclear cells (PBMCs), sampled at baseline. The rearrangement joins TRBV7-2 to TRBJ2-3; D is tentatively TRBD1 or TRBD2 (7 bases each). This chain's CDR3 is CASSLVGGGMSDTQYF. Written as DNA, the CDR3 is TGTGCCAGCAGCTTAGTGGGAGGGGGCATGTCAGATACGCAGTATTTT.